Presented here are 19 T cell receptor beta chains from one specimen sequenced in a study of shared clonotypes between healthy human individuals (dated by TCRdb to between 2020 and 2021). Receptor amplification or capture employed the immunoSEQ multiplex PCR assay. TCRdb stores this immuneACCESS table with in-frame sequences only. Part of the clones is absent; in the studies checked, under half of the shortfall reflects unresolved V genes, and no reason is known for the rest. The sample data list roughly 2 million clones, and roughly 95% of these were observed just once. The ten largest make up 0.9% to 1.3% of the sample. CD8 naive samples were obtained by positive selection for CCR7 among CD45RO-negative cells, yielding a CD45RA+CCR7+ population from which TemRA cells were excluded. The sequencing sample was made of naive CD8+ T cells sorted from blood. The sample's cell subset or site label is to be understood as: CD45RA+CCR7+. These receptors were taken from a man younger than 35 in good health.

The chain carries TRBV5-6 and TRBJ2-7; the match to TRBD1 covers 12 bases. With V trimmed by 3 bases and J by 0 bases, 4 bases remained unmatched. The germline gives CDR1 SGHDT, CDR2 YYEEEE. CDR3 size: 16 residues. CDR3 sequence (DNA): TGTGCCAGCAGCTCATCGGGACAGGGGGCCTCCTACGAGCAGTACTTC. This codes for CASSSSGQGASYEQYF.

The CDR3 region has the DNA TGTGCCTGGGACTCCAGGGAAGGCACTGAAGCTTTCTTT. As protein: CAWDSREGTEAFF. The rearrangement uses TRBV30 and TRBJ1-1, with TRBD1 as a possible D gene (5 bases). This CDR3 has 13 amino acids. Germline V gives CDR1 GTSNPN, CDR2 SVGIG (reference sequence). V lost 5 bases and J 4 bases, leaving 14 bases between the germline ends.

The chain links TRBV6-5 to TRBJ1-2; possible D gene TRBD1, 6 bases. The length of the CDR3 is 16 residues. Trimming took 3 bases from V and 0 from J, leaving 14 bases between them. Germline lookup yields CDR1 MNHEY and CDR2 SVGAGI. CDR3 in DNA: TGTGCCAGCAGTTATGAATGGACAGATGCTAACTATGGCTACACCTTC. Its translation: CASSYEWTDANYGYTF.

In the case of this clone: At one of its ends the junction is not consistent with the germline gene, which may arise from a read error. V gene TRBV29-1 combines with J gene TRBJ1-1; D ambiguous. Germline CDR1 reads SQVTM; CDR2 reads ANQGSEA. The CDR3 totals 10 residues. CDR3 nucleotides: TGCAGCGTTGAAGGGACTGGAGCTTTCTTT. This translates into CSVEGTGAFF.

This clone has just one count. This chain uses TRBV28 with TRBJ1-3; D is ambiguous. V was cut by 10 bases and J by 3 bases, with 13 bases left in between. CDR3 length: 13 residues. The germline V gene has CDR1 MDHEN and CDR2 SYDVKM. The CDR3 spells CATLHTDGNTIYF. DNA of the CDR3: TGTGCCACCTTGCACACAGATGGAAACACCATATATTTT.

The chain joins TRBV5-1 to TRBJ1-2, with D perhaps matching TRBD1 (5 bases). Trimming removed 0 bases from V and 6 bases from J, with 15 bases in between. This CDR3 is built from 15 residues. Germline lookup yields CDR1 SGHRS and CDR2 YFSETQ. The CDR3 DNA reads TGCGCCAGCAGCTTGGAAACCGGGACGGCCGATGGCTACACCTTC. Residues: CASSLETGTADGYTF.

In the case of this clone: The junction shows a germline mismatch at one end, possibly a read error. The chain combines TRBV7-7 with TRBJ2-5, with D possibly matching TRBD1 (6 bases). Germline CDR1 is SSHAT and CDR2 is FNYEAQ (reference sequence). This CDR3 comprises 17 residues. The CDR3 sequence: CASSYSGAVQGQETQYF. In DNA form, the CDR3 reads TGTGCTAGCAGCTACTCAGGGGCAGTCCAGGGCCAAGAGACCCAGTACTTC.

The chain employs TRBV27 and TRBJ1-1; TRBD1 might be the D (5 bases). The V end lost 9 bases, the J end lost 4 bases, and 15 bases lay between the germline ends. The germline gives CDR1 MNHEY, CDR2 SMNVEV (reference sequence). The CDR3 extends over 13 amino acids. CDR3 protein: CASGNGGGTEAFF. The CDR3 coding sequence is TGTGCCAGTGGGAACGGGGGGGGCACTGAAGCTTTCTTT.

This chain joins TRBV7-9 and TRBJ2-7; 11 bases agree with TRBD2. The CDR3 has 14 amino acids. Germline trimming cut 3 bases from V and 4 bases from J; bases unmatched to any gene: 2. Germline V CDR1 and CDR2: SEHNR, FQNEAQ (reference sequence). CDR3 sequence (DNA): TGTGCCAGCAGCTTCACTAGCGGGAGTTACGAGCAGTACTTC. Protein product: CASSFTSGSYEQYF.

V and J are TRBV7-2 and TRBJ2-3; D unclear. The V and J ends lost 10 bases and 2 bases respectively, with 19 bases between them. This CDR3 contains 15 residues. The germline CDR1 and CDR2 sequences are SGHTA and FQGNSA. The CDR3 nucleotides are TGTGCCACCTCATGGGATGTTATGGCCACAGATACGCAGTATTTT. Protein: CATSWDVMATDTQYF.

Points on this clone: Other DNA sequences from this sample encode an identical CDR3 as well. The V gene is TRBV5-4, the J gene TRBJ2-1; D is ambiguous. V was trimmed by 3 bases and J by 6 bases, leaving 7 bases between them. This CDR3 is 12 amino acids long. Germline V gene data show CDR1 as SGHNT and CDR2 as YYREEE (reference sequence). CDR3 DNA sequence: TGTGCCAGCAGCTGGAGCAGCAATGAGCAGTTCTTC. Protein sequence: CASSWSSNEQFF.

The chain is built from TRBV23-1 and TRBJ2-3; 10 nucleotides agree with TRBD1. TRBV23-1 is an ORF for which the function is uncertain. The CDR3 is 17 residues long. J gave up 5 bases and V 4 bases, and 12 bases lay outside the gene matches. CDR3 in amino acids: CASSPLDRGRGVDTQYF. CDR3 nucleotides: TGCGCCAGCAGTCCGCTCGACAGGGGGCGAGGGGTAGATACGCAGTATTTT.

This chain connects TRBV5-6 to TRBJ1-3, with TRBD1 matching over 9 bases. Trimming at V came to 0 bases and at J to 4 bases, leaving 8 bases not matched to a gene. The germline V gene encodes CDR1 SGHDT and CDR2 YYEEEE. This CDR3 comprises 17 residues. The CDR3 nucleotides read TGTGCCAGCAGCTTGGACAGGGGGCGACTTTTGGGAAACACCATATATTTT. Protein: CASSLDRGRLLGNTIYF.

J is TRBJ1-3 and V is TRBV27; weak D call: TRBD1 (6 bases). Germline values: CDR1 MNHEY, CDR2 SMNVEV (reference sequence). The CDR3 loop spans 16 amino acids. Trimming left V 5 bases short and J 0 bases short, with 14 bases between. Here the CDR3 DNA reads TGTGCCAGCAGTCCCAGTGCAGGGGACTCTGGAAACACCATATATTTT. This gives the protein CASSPSAGDSGNTIYF.

The chain couples TRBV4-1 to TRBJ1-1, with a tentative D call TRBD1 (5 bases). Germline CDR1 reads MGHRA; CDR2 reads YSYEKL. The CDR3 is made up of 14 amino acids. V lost 3 bases to trimming and J lost 10 bases, with 18 bases between them. The DNA for the CDR3 is TGCGCCAGCAGCCAGTCAGAATCTGGCGGGGGAGCTTTCTTT. It is translated as CASSQSESGGGAFF.

The V and J genes are TRBV4-3 and TRBJ1-1; no definite D call. Germline V gene data show CDR1 as LGHNA and CDR2 as YSLEER. V was cut by 4 bases and J by 0 bases, with 15 bases left in between. The CDR3 runs to 16 residues. The CDR3 DNA reads TGCGCCAGCAGCCGGACGGACTCAATTATGAACACTGAAGCTTTCTTT. Translation gives CASSRTDSIMNTEAFF.

The V and J genes are TRBV14 and TRBJ1-2; D remains unclear. Per the germline V gene, CDR1 is SGHDN and CDR2 is FVKESK. V gave up 6 bases and J gave up 2 bases, with 7 bases separating them. The CDR3 runs 12 residues. CDR3 loop: CASRDRNYGYTF. The CDR3 nucleotides read TGTGCCAGCAGGGATCGGAACTATGGCTACACCTTC.

The chain employs TRBV4-2 and TRBJ2-7; possible D gene TRBD2, 5 bases. V gave up 4 bases and J gave up 0 bases, with 10 bases separating them. Germline CDR1 is LGHNA and CDR2 is YNFKEQ. The CDR3 runs to 14 residues. CDR3 amino acids: CASSPEGFSYEQYF. The CDR3 DNA reads as TGTGCCAGCAGCCCAGAGGGCTTCTCCTACGAGCAGTACTTC.

The chain employs TRBV6-1 and TRBJ2-2, with TRBD1 identical over 9 bases. The CDR3 has 17 residues. Germline CDR1 is MNHNS and CDR2 is SASEGT. Trimming at V came to 1 base and at J to 4 bases, leaving 7 bases not matched to a gene. The CDR3 spells CASSEELQGASTGELFF. The CDR3 DNA reads as TGTGCCAGCAGTGAAGAGTTACAGGGGGCAAGCACCGGGGAGCTGTTTTTT.